This T cell receptor (beta chain) came from a study of spatial heterogeneity in lung cancer. Study-level results: Counts of expanded alpha and beta TCRs within tumors tracked the tumor nonsynonymous mutation count.

The sample's time point: sample taken at primary tumor resection. Unsorted tumor, nontumor lung tissue or cryopreserved PBMC supplied the whole RNA. TCRdb ran MiXCR on the 5' RACE reads and lists one entry per CDR3 protein. The sample records about 10,000 distinct CDR3 sequences, approximately 10% being singletons. CDR3 length: 15 residues. V was cut by 0 bases and J by 0 bases, with 8 bases left in between. Germline V gene data show CDR1 as MNHEY and CDR2 as SVGAGI. Remarks on this clonotype: Its antigen is not known.

The source material was lung tumor tissue, sampled at surgery. The receptor's source is a female donor with early-stage non-small cell lung cancer. The V gene is TRBV6-5, the J gene TRBJ2-5; possible D gene TRBD2, 5 bases. CDR3 sequence (DNA): TGTGCCAGCAGTTACTCCCCGGGGTACCAAGAGACCCAGTACTTC. It yields the protein CASSYSPGYQETQYF.